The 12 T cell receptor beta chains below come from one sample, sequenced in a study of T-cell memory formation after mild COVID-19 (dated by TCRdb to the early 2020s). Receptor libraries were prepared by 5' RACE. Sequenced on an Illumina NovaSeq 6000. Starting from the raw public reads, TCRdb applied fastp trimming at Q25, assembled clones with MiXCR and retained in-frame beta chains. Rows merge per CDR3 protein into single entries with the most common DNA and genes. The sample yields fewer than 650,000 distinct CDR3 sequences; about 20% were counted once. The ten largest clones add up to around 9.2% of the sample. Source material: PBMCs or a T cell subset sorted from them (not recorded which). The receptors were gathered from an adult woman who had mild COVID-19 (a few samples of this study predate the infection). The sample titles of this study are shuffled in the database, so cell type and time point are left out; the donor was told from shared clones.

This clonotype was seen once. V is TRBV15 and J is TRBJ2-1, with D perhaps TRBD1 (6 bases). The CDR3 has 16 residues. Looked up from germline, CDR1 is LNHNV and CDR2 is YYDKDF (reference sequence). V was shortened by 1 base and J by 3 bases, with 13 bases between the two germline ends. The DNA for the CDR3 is TGTGCCACCAGCAGAGGTCTACAGGGTCACTACAATGAGCAGTTCTTC. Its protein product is CATSRGLQGHYNEQFF.

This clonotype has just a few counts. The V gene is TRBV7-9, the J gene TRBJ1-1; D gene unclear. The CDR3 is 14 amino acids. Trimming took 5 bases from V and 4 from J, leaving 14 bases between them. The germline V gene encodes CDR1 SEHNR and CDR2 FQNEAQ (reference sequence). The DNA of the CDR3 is TGTGCCAGCAGCCTGGGTGCCCTTAGCACTGAAGCTTTCTTT. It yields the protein CASSLGALSTEAFF.

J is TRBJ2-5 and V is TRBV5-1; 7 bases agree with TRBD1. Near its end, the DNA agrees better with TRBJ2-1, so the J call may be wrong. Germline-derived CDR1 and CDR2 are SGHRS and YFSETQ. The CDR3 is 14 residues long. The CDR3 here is CASSFEGAGDEQFF. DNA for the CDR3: TGCGCCAGCAGCTTCGAGGGGGCCGGGGATGAGCAGTTCTTC.

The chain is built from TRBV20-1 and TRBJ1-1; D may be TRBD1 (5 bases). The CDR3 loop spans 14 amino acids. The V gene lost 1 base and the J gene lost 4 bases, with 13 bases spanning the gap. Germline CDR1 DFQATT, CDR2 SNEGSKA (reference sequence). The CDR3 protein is CSARVLGRGTEAFF. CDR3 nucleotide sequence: TGCAGTGCTAGAGTTTTGGGGAGGGGCACTGAAGCTTTCTTT.

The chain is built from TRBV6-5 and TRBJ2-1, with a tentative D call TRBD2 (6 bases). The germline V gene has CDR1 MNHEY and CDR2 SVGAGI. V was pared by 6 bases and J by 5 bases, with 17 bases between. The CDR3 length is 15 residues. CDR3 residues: CASSPTGTGHNEQFF. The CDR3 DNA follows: TGTGCCAGCAGCCCTACGGGGACTGGTCACAATGAGCAGTTCTTC.

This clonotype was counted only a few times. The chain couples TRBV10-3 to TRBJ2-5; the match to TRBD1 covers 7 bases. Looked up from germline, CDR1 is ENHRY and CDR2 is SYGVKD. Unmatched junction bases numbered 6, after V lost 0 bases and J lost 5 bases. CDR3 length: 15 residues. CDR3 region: CAISESLGGRETQYF. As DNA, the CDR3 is TGTGCCATCAGTGAGTCCTTAGGGGGCCGGGAGACCCAGTACTTC.

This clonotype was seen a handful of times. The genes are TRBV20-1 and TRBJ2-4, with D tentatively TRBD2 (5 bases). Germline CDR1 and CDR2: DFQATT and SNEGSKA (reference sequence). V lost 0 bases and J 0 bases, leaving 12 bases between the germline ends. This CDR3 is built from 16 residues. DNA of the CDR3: TGCAGTGCTAGAGATCAGAGGGATCTAGCCAAAAACATTCAGTACTTC. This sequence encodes CSARDQRDLAKNIQYF.

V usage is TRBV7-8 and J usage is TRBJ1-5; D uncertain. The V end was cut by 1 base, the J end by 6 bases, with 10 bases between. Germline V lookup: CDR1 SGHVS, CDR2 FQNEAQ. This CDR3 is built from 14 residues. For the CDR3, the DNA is TGTGCCAGCAGCTTAGGGCCATTCGGTCAGCCCCAGCATTTT. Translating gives CASSLGPFGQPQHF.

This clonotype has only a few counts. CDR3 residues: CASSFARAGGNTYNEQFF. The CDR3 DNA reads as TGTGCCAGCAGCTTCGCCAGGGCGGGAGGAAACACCTACAATGAGCAGTTCTTC. V is TRBV7-2 and J is TRBJ2-1, with 8 nucleotides matching TRBD2. CDR1 and CDR2 from the germline V gene are SGHTA and FQGNSA. This CDR3 region has 18 residues. J gave up 2 bases and V 3 bases, and 12 bases lay outside the gene matches. The variable domain in full, with the rest retrieved from reference TRBV7-2 and TRBJ2-1, is GAGVSQSPSNKVTEKGKDVELRCDPISGHTALYWYRQSLGQGLEFLIYFQGNSAPDKSGLPSDRFSAERTGGSVSTLTIQRTQQEDSAVYLCASSFARAGGNTYNEQFFGPGTRLTVL.

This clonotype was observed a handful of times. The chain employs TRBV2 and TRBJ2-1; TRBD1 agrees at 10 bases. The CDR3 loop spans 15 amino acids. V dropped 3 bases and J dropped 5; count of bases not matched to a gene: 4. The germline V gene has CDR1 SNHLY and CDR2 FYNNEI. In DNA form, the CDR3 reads TGTGCCAGCAGTGATGGGACAGGGGCGAACAATGAGCAGTTCTTC. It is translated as CASSDGTGANNEQFF. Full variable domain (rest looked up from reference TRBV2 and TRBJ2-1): EPEVTQTPSHQVTQMGQEVILRCVPISNHLYFYWYRQILGQKVEFLVSFYNNEISEKSEIFDDQFSVERPDGSNFTLKIRSTKLEDSAMYFCASSDGTGANNEQFFGPGTRLTVL.

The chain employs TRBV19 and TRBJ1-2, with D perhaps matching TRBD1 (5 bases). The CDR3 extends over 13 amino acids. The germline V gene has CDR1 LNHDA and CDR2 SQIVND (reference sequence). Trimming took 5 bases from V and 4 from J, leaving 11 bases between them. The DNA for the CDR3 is TGTGCCAGTAGTCTACAGGCGGCCTATGGCTACACCTTC. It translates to CASSLQAAYGYTF.

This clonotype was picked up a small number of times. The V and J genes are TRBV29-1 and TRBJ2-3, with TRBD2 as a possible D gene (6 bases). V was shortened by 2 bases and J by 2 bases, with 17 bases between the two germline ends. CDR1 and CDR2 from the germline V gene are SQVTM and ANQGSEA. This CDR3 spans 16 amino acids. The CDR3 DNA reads TGCAGCGTTGAAAGAACCAGACTAGTGTCCACAGATACGCAGTATTTT. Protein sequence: CSVERTRLVSTDTQYF.